This TCR beta chain was identified during a study of Ad26.COV2.S vaccination and SARS-CoV-2 variants. V lost 8 bases to trimming and J lost 1 base, with 11 bases between them. The CDR3 is 13 residues long. Germline V lookup: CDR1 SNHLY, CDR2 FYNNEI. Profiled with immunoSEQ multiplex PCR; TCRdb holds only in-frame clones, not every one. The sample holds approximately 460,000 clones, nearly 90% seen once. This sample's treatment: roughly 19 received Ad26.COV2.S at low or high dose, single or two shots; about 5 received placebo; per-sample allocation not given. Day 63 after the first vaccine or placebo injection was the time point for sampling.

The origin of this receptor is a person between 18 and 60 years old who received the Ad26.COV2.S COVID-19 vaccine or a placebo. The input for sequencing was peripheral blood, taken in a trial of Ad26.COV2.S vaccine versus placebo. This chain uses TRBV2 with TRBJ1-1; D is undetermined. For the CDR3, the DNA is TGTGCCAGCGGGAAGGAAGCGAACACTGAAGCTTTCTTT. Translated, it gives CASGKEANTEAFF.